This T cell receptor beta chain was obtained from a study of T cells expressing NK-cell markers. Turning to this clonotype: Antigen: not known.

For TCR beta, cDNA was produced by 5'RACE template switching with UMIs. TCRdb re-called the 5' RACE reads and catalogs CDR3 proteins one per entry, DNA excluded. The table lists fewer than 550,000 distinct CDR3 sequences. The CDR3 is 15 residues long. Germline V lookup: CDR1 KGHSH, CDR2 LQKENI. Study-wide results and limits: The share of CD8+ T cells held by dominant NKG2C+ clonotypes was roughly 1.0-7.5% in roughly 6 donors.

The receptor's source is a woman aged 50 to 60 in good health. The sequenced sample consisted of blood T cells: a sorted CD56 or NKG2C T cell subset, CD4+ or CD8+ T cells, or bulk PBMC T cells (not recorded which). V and J are TRBV18 and TRBJ1-5; as DNA is missing, the TRBD1 call by TCRdb cannot be tested. CDR3 residues: CASSPGTGVVQPQHF.